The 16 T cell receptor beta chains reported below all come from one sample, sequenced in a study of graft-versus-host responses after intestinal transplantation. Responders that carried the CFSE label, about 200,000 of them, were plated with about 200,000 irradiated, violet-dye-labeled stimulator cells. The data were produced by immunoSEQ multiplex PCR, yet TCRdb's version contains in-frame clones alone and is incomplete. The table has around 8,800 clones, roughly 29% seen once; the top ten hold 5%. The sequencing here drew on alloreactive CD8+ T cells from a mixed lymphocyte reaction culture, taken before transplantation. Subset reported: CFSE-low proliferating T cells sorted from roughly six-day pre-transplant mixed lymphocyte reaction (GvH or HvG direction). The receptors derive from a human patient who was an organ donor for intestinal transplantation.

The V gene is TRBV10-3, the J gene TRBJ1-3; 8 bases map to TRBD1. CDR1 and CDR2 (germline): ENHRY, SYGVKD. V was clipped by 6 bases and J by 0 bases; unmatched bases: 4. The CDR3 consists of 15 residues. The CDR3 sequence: CAIRGDRPSGNTIYF. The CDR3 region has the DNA TGTGCCATCAGGGGGGACAGGCCCTCTGGAAACACCATATATTTT.

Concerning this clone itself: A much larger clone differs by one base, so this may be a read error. CDR3 in amino acids: CASSQRGSYEQYF. CDR3 bases: TGTGCCAGCAGCCAAAGGGGGAGCTACGAGCAGTACTTC. J is TRBJ2-7 and V is TRBV5-8; tentative D call: TRBD1 (6 bases). Germline CDR1 and CDR2: SGHTS and YDEGEE. The V gene lost 4 bases and the J gene lost 3 bases, with 11 bases spanning the gap. CDR3 size: 13 residues.

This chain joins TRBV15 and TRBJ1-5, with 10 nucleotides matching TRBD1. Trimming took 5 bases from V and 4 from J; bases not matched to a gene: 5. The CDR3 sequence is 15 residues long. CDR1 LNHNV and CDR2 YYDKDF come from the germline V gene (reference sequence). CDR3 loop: CATSSRDRGNQPQHF. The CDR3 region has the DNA TGTGCCACCAGCTCCCGGGACAGGGGAAATCAGCCCCAGCATTTT. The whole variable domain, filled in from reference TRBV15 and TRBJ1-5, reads DAMVIQNPRYQVTQFGKPVTLSCSQTLNHNVMYWYQQKSSQAPKLLFHYYDKDFNNEADTPDNFQSRRPNTSFCFLDIRSPGLGDTAMYLCATSSRDRGNQPQHFGDGTRLSIL.

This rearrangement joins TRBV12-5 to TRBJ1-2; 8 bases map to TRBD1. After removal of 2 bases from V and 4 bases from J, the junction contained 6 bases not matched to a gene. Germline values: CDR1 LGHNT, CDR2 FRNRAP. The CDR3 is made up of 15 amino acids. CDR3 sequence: CASGLNYDRGYGYTF. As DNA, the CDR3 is TGTGCTAGTGGTTTGAATTACGACAGGGGCTATGGCTACACCTTC.

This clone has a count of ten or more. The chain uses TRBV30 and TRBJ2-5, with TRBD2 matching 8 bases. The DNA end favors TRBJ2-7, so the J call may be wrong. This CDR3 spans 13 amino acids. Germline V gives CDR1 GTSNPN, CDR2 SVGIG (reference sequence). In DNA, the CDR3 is TGTGCCTGGAGTTTTGGGGCGGGGGGCGAGCAGTACTTC. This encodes CAWSFGAGGEQYF.

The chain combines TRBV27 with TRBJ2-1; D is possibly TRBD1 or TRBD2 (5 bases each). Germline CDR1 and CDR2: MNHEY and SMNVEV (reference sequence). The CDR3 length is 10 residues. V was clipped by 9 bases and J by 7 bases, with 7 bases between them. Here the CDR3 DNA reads TGTGCCAGTGGGGGAAATGAGCAGTTCTTC. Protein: CASGGNEQFF.

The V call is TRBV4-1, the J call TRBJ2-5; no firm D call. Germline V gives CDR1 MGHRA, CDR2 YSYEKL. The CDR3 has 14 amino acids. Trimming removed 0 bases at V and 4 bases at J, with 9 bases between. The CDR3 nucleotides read TGCGCCAGCAGCCAAGATCGAGTGCGAGAGACCCAGTACTTC. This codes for CASSQDRVRETQYF.

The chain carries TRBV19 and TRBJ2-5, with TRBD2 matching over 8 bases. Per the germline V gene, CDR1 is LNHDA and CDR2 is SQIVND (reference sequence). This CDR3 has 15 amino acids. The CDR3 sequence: CAVVATGLVQETQYF. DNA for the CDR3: TGTGCAGTAGTGGCCACGGGACTAGTTCAAGAGACCCAGTACTTC.

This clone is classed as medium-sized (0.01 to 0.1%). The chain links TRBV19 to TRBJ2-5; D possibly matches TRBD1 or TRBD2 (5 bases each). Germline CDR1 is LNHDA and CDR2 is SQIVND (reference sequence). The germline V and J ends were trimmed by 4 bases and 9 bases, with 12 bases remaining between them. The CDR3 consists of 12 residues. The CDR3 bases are TGTGCCAGTAGTACTGGGATGGGGGCCCAGTACTTC. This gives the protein CASSTGMGAQYF.

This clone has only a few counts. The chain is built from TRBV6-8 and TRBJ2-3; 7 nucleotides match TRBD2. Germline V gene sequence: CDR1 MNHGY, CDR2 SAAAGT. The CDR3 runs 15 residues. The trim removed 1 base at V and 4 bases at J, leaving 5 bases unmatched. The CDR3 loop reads CASSYFGTTPDTQYF. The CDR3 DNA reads TGTGCCAGCAGTTACTTTGGGACTACCCCAGATACGCAGTATTTT.

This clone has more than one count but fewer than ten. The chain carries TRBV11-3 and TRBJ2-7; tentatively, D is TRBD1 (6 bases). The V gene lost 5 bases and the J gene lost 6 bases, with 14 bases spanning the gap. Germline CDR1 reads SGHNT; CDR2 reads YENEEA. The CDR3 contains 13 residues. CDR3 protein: CASSRTQGREQYF. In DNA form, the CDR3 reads TGTGCCAGCAGCAGGACACAGGGTCGCGAGCAGTACTTC. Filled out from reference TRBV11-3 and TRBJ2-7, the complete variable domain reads EAGVVQSPRYKIIEKKQPVAFWCNPISGHNTLYWYLQNLGQGPELLIRYENEEAVDDSQLPKDRFSAERLKGVDSTLKIQPAELGDSAVYLCASSRTQGREQYFGPGTRLTVT.

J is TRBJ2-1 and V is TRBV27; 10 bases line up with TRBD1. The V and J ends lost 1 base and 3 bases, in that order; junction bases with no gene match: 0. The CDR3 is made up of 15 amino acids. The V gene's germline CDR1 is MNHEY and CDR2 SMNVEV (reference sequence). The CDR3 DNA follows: TGTGCCAGCAGTTTATGGACAGGGGGCTACAATGAGCAGTTCTTC. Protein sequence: CASSLWTGGYNEQFF.

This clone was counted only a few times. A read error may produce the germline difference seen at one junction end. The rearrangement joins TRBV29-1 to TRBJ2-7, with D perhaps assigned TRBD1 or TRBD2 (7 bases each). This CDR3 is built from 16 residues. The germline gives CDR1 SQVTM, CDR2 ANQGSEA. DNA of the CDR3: TGCAGCGATGAAGAAGGGAGGGGGCGGGCCTCCTACGAGCAGTACTTC. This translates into CSDEEGRGRASYEQYF.

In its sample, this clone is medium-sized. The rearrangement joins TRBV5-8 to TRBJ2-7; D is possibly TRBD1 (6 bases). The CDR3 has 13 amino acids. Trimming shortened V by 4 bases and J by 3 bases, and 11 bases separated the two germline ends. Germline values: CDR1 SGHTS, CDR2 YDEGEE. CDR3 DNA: TGTGCCAGCAGCCAAAGGGGGATCTACGAGCAGTACTTC. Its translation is CASSQRGIYEQYF.

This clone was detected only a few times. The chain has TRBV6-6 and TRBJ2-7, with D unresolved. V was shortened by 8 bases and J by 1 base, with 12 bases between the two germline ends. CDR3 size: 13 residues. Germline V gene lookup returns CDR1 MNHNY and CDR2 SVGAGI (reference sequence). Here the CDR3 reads CASGSVMSYEQYF. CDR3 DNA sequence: TGTGCCAGCGGATCAGTGATGTCCTACGAGCAGTACTTC.

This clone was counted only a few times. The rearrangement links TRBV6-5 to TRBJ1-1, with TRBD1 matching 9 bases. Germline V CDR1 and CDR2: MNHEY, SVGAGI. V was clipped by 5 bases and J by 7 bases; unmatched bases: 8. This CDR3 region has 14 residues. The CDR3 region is CASSERGDRVEAFF. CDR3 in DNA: TGTGCCAGCAGTGAACGGGGGGACAGGGTTGAAGCTTTCTTT.